One T cell receptor (beta chain) is described in this entry. The antigen is unknown. The data stem from a study of vaccination and CD4 T cells after COVID-19. The germline V gene has CDR1 LGHDT and CDR2 YNNKEL (reference sequence). V dropped 4 bases and J dropped 3; count of bases not matched to a gene: 3. The CDR3 loop spans 13 amino acids. Treatment given: approximately nine-day PBMC culture with coronavirus spike peptide pools or control peptides (ViraFEST assay). Cultured CD4+ T cell DNA was sequenced using the Oncomine TCR Beta short-read assay. Extraction of genomic DNA was performed on cultured CD4+ T cells. A single record per CDR3 protein comes from TCRdb applying MiXCR to the PCR reads. The sample consists of about 15,000 distinct CDR3 sequences, roughly 73% of them appearing once.

The sequenced sample was CD4+ T cells from blood, cultured in vitro. This receptor was taken from a human donor who had recovered from COVID-19. The chain uses TRBV3-1 and TRBJ2-7; 7 bases are a match to TRBD1. The CDR3 DNA follows: TGTGCCAGCAGCCTAGGACAGGTCTACGAGCAGTACTTC. This sequence encodes CASSLGQVYEQYF.